These T cell receptor beta chains were read from a single sample in a study of metastatic and nonmetastatic thyroid tumors. TCRdb reanalyzed the PCR reads via MiXCR. The repertoire holds more than 40,000 clones, with approximately 28% as singletons. The sample was blood. The receptors were gathered from a male donor with papillary thyroid cancer or a benign thyroid nodule (not recorded which). Some clones in this sample may be carry-over from other donors' samples. Each CDR3 is given with its conserved first and last residue. Fields, in order: D gene, V gene, J gene, clone size, CDR3 protein, CDR3 DNA. The D gene is left open where the match is weak. The size entry is marked missing in some rows and otherwise reads once, few, many or a size class.

D: -
V: TRBV5-1
J: TRBJ2-7
size: medium-sized
CDR3: CASSLQGTAYEQYF
DNA: TGCGCCAGCAGCTTGCAGGGCACCGCCTACGAGCAGTACTTC

D: -
V: TRBV20-1
J: TRBJ2-3
size: many
CDR3: CSKPGRGSTDTQYF
DNA: TGCAGCAAACCGGGACGCGGTTCCACAGATACGCAGTATTTT

D: -
V: TRBV7-2
J: TRBJ2-5
size: many
CDR3: CASSLAASGETQYF
DNA: TGTGCCAGCAGCTTAGCGGCTTCGGGCGAGACCCAGTACTTC

D: -
V: TRBV7-2
J: TRBJ1-1
size: -
CDR3: CASSPRRTINTEAFF
DNA: TGTGCCAGCAGCCCGAGGAGGACAATCAACACTGAAGCTTTCTTT

D: -
V: TRBV7-2
J: TRBJ1-5
size: few
CDR3: CAISGSGQGNQPQHF
DNA: TGTGCCATCAGCGGATCGGGGCAGGGCAATCAGCCCCAGCATTTT

D: TRBD1
V: TRBV27
J: TRBJ2-2
size: few
CDR3: CASRKGGTGVAGELFF
DNA: TGTGCCAGCAGAAAGGGCGGGACAGGGGTCGCCGGGGAGCTGTTTTTT

D: TRBD2
V: TRBV15
J: TRBJ2-5
size: many
CDR3: CATSRDLPVSGLQETQYF
DNA: TGTGCCACCAGCAGAGACCTCCCGGTTAGCGGGCTTCAAGAGACCCAGTACTTC

D: TRBD1
V: TRBV30
J: TRBJ1-1
size: -
CDR3: CAFNYRGTEAFF
DNA: TGTGCCTTTAATTACAGGGGGACGGAAGCTTTCTTT

D: -
V: TRBV5-1
J: TRBJ2-7
size: -
CDR3: CASSLSYYDEQYF
DNA: TGCGCCAGCAGCCTGTCCTACTACGACGAGCAGTACTTC

D: TRBD1
V: TRBV6-1
J: TRBJ2-6
size: -
CDR3: CASTGGAPSGANVLTF
DNA: TGTGCCAGCACAGGGGGCGCTCCCTCTGGGGCCAACGTCCTGACTTTC

D: -
V: TRBV10-2
J: TRBJ2-3
size: many
CDR3: CASSESQVLDTQYF
DNA: TGCGCCAGCAGTGAGTCTCAGGTTTTGGATACGCAGTATTTT

D: TRBD1
V: TRBV20-1
J: TRBJ1-6
size: many
CDR3: CSVRGDSSYNSPLHF
DNA: TGCAGTGTCCGGGGGGACAGCTCCTATAATTCACCCCTCCACTTT

D: -
V: TRBV6-6
J: TRBJ2-5
size: -
CDR3: CASSYDETRKTQYF
DNA: TGTGCCAGCAGTTACGACGAAACCAGGAAGACCCAGTACTTC

D: TRBD1
V: TRBV6-1
J: TRBJ2-7
size: medium-sized
CDR3: CASSWTGFVSEQYF
DNA: TGTGCCAGCAGTTGGACAGGCTTTGTTTCGGAGCAGTACTTC

D: -
V: TRBV4-1
J: TRBJ1-2
size: many
CDR3: CASSRAGGYTF
DNA: TGCGCCAGCAGCCGTGCGGGTGGCTACACCTTC

D: TRBD2
V: TRBV11-1
J: TRBJ2-1
size: -
CDR3: CASSSLAGGENEQFF
DNA: TGTGCCAGCAGTTCTCTAGCGGGAGGGGAAAATGAGCAGTTCTTC

D: -
V: TRBV7-8
J: TRBJ1-3
size: many
CDR3: CASSLAGPNSGNTIYF
DNA: TGTGCCAGCAGCTTAGCGGGACCGAACTCTGGAAACACCATATATTTT

D: -
V: TRBV6-5
J: TRBJ1-4
size: few
CDR3: CASSYSPTESVFF
DNA: TGTGCCAGCAGTTACTCGCCGACAGAATCGGTGTTTTTT

D: TRBD1
V: TRBV18
J: TRBJ2-7
size: -
CDR3: CASSPRAGTGVPEQYF
DNA: TGTGCCAGCTCACCACGCGCCGGGACAGGGGTTCCCGAGCAGTACTTC

D: -
V: TRBV10-3
J: TRBJ1-1
size: -
CDR3: CAIRRDTEAFF
DNA: TGTGCCATCAGGCGTGACACCGAAGCTTTCTTT

D: -
V: TRBV5-6
J: TRBJ1-1
size: many
CDR3: CASSLASAPSAFF
DNA: TGTGCCAGCAGCTTGGCCTCGGCACCGTCGGCTTTCTTT

D: -
V: TRBV20-1
J: TRBJ2-3
size: many
CDR3: CSAPPDPRNRYAVFWQYF
DNA: -

D: -
V: TRBV18
J: TRBJ1-1
size: many
CDR3: CASSSGQMNTEAFF
DNA: TGTGCCAGCTCGTCTGGACAGATGAACACTGAAGCTTTCTTT

D: TRBD1
V: TRBV6-1
J: TRBJ2-7
size: -
CDR3: CASSEAYRRQGAKNEQYF
DNA: TGTGCCAGCAGTGAAGCGTATAGGAGACAGGGGGCGAAGAACGAGCAGTACTTC

D: -
V: TRBV6-2/TRBV6-3
J: TRBJ1-5
size: few
CDR3: CASSSGPHSNQPHHF
DNA: TGTGCCAGCAGTTCAGGTCCCCATAGCAATCAGCCTCATCATTTT

D: TRBD2
V: TRBV6-1
J: TRBJ2-1
size: few
CDR3: CASSHTSGSYNEKFF
DNA: TGTGCCAGCAGTCATACTAGCGGTAGCTACAATGAGAAGTTCTTC

D: -
V: TRBV30
J: TRBJ2-1
size: many
CDR3: CAWSRESYNEQFF
DNA: TGTGCCTGGAGCAGGGAATCCTACAATGAGCAGTTCTTC

D: TRBD2
V: TRBV19
J: TRBJ2-7
size: -
CDR3: CASSPAGEDYEQYF
DNA: TGTGCCAGTTCCCCAGCGGGAGAAGACTACGAGCAGTACTTC

D: TRBD2
V: TRBV12-3/TRBV12-4
J: TRBJ2-7
size: medium-sized
CDR3: CASATSPLSGRSEQYF
DNA: TGTGCCAGCGCGACCTCCCCTCTTAGCGGGAGAAGCGAGCAGTACTTC

D: -
V: TRBV6-1
J: TRBJ1-6
size: medium-sized
CDR3: CASSLLTYNSPLHF
DNA: TGTGCCAGCTCGCTCCTGACCTATAATTCACCCCTCCACTTT

D: -
V: TRBV6-2/TRBV6-3
J: TRBJ2-3
size: few
CDR3: CASSGLGPSDTQYF
DNA: TGTGCCAGCAGTGGTCTGGGACCTTCAGATACGCAGTATTTT

D: -
V: TRBV6-5
J: TRBJ2-7
size: few
CDR3: CASSYEQGISHEQYF
DNA: TGTGCCAGCAGTTACGAGCAGGGAATCTCCCACGAGCAGTACTTC

D: TRBD2
V: TRBV11-1
J: TRBJ2-3
size: -
CDR3: CASSLGLAVVCNTQYF
DNA: TGTGCCAGCAGCTTAGGTCTAGCGGTGGTCTGCAATACGCAGTATTTT

D: TRBD1
V: TRBV10-1
J: TRBJ2-7
size: many
CDR3: CASSKGQGSSYEQYF
DNA: TGCGCCAGCAGTAAGGGACAGGGCTCTTCCTACGAGCAGTACTTC

D: TRBD1
V: TRBV12-3/TRBV12-4
J: TRBJ1-2
size: -
CDR3: CASTQAGTGGRGYTF
DNA: TGTGCCAGCACTCAAGCCGGGACAGGGGGCCGTGGCTACACCTTC

D: TRBD1
V: TRBV5-4
J: TRBJ1-2
size: many
CDR3: CASSPTGYHYGYTF
DNA: TGTGCCAGCAGCCCGACAGGGTATCACTATGGCTACACCTTC

D: -
V: TRBV5-1
J: TRBJ1-1
size: -
CDR3: CASSLAHVTEAFF
DNA: TGCGCCAGCAGCTTGGCCCACGTCACTGAAGCTTTCTTT

D: -
V: TRBV12-3/TRBV12-4
J: TRBJ1-1
size: few
CDR3: CASICLQGTNTEAFF
DNA: TGTGCCAGCATTTGCCTACAGGGAACGAACACTGAAGCTTTCTTT

D: -
V: TRBV3-1
J: TRBJ2-7
size: -
CDR3: CASSQRRSDEQYF
DNA: TGTGCCAGCAGCCAACGCAGGTCCGACGAGCAGTACTTC

D: -
V: TRBV5-1
J: TRBJ2-4
size: many
CDR3: CASGHGQGGIQYF
DNA: TGCGCCAGCGGCCACGGTCAGGGTGGCATTCAGTACTTC

D: TRBD1
V: TRBV5-1
J: TRBJ1-1
size: -
CDR3: CASSPYRQGAEAFF
DNA: TGCGCCAGCAGCCCATACCGACAGGGGGCTGAAGCTTTCTTT

D: TRBD2
V: TRBV28
J: TRBJ2-5
size: few
CDR3: CAGREPGLAGGRETQYF
DNA: TGTGCCGGCAGGGAACCGGGGCTAGCGGGGGGGCGGGAGACCCAGTACTTC

D: TRBD1
V: TRBV5-6
J: TRBJ1-1
size: -
CDR3: CASSPTGDTEAFF
DNA: TGTGCCAGCAGTCCTACAGGGGACACTGAAGCTTTCTTT

D: -
V: TRBV30
J: TRBJ1-4
size: many
CDR3: CAWRSQGHEKLFF
DNA: TGTGCCTGGAGATCCCAGGGTCATGAAAAACTGTTTTTT

D: TRBD2
V: TRBV5-1
J: TRBJ2-3
size: many
CDR3: CASSSSGGPTDTQYF
DNA: TGCGCCAGCAGCTCTAGCGGGGGACCCACAGATACGCAGTATTTT

D: -
V: TRBV7-3
J: TRBJ2-5
size: -
CDR3: CASTHSGTLGETRYF
DNA: TGTGCCAGCACCCACTCCGGGACCTTGGGAGAGACCCGGTACTTC

D: -
V: TRBV7-3
J: TRBJ2-1
size: many
CDR3: CASSSPWVEEQFF
DNA: TGTGCCAGCAGCTCGCCTTGGGTGGAGGAGCAGTTCTTC